A selection of T cell receptor beta chains follows, all from one sample in a study of identical twins' blood T cells. Using its own MiXCR run on the 5' RACE reads, TCRdb lists one record per CDR3 protein. The table has 350,000 to 450,000 distinct CDR3 sequences, roughly 27% seen once. The sample comprised PBMCs. The source is a woman between 18 and 49 years old in good health. The conserved cysteine and the conserved F or W are not part of the CDR3 here.

ASSQEPPWGFATNEKLF	17	TRBJ1-4	TRBV3-1
ASSTSSGSSYNEQF	14	TRBJ2-1	TRBV5-1
SVGTGKETQY	10	TRBJ2-5	TRBV29-1
ASSVVPLSYNEQF	13	TRBJ2-1	TRBV9
ASSFEGYYGYT	11	TRBJ1-2	TRBV2
AISLDRENGYT	11	TRBJ1-2	TRBV10-3
ASSSQGWGQPQH	12	TRBJ1-5	TRBV27
ATSRKLQGNTEAF	13	TRBJ1-1	TRBV15
ASSPRGMNTEAF	12	TRBJ1-1	TRBV13
ASSLVGDNTEAF	12	TRBJ1-1	TRBV5-1